This T cell receptor beta chain was recorded in a study of beta chain features in type 1 diabetes. The study's findings and limits: The study found moderately but significantly shorter TCRB CDR3s in all four CD4+ subsets of Type 1 diabetes patients.

The isolated RNA, all of it, was reverse transcribed, so expressed TCRB transcripts were what got sequenced. Assay: immunoSEQ multiplex PCR; the TCRdb copy retains only in-frame clones and omits some. The sample contains hundreds of thousands of clones, over 14% of which appear only once. The CDR3 is 15 amino acids. With 2 bases removed from V and 10 bases from J, the gap between germline ends came to 15 bases. Germline V gene sequence: CDR1 MNHNS, CDR2 SASEGT. To note about this clone: Its antigen remains unidentified.

The origin of this receptor is a man younger than 35 with type 1 diabetes. The sample consisted of naive CD4+ T cells from blood. The V and J genes are TRBV6-1 and TRBJ1-6, with D uncertain. In DNA, the CDR3 is TGTGCCAGCAGTGAATTCGGTCCCGATCGGTCACCCCTCCACTTT. Residues: CASSEFGPDRSPLHF.